The rows below give T cell receptor beta chains drawn from one sample of a study of T cells in Graves' hyperthyroidism and ophthalmopathy. Each CDR3 protein gets one entry after TCRdb re-called the multiplex PCR reads with MiXCR. The table has over 650,000 distinct CDR3 sequences, over 15% seen once. Sequencing used blood. The receptor set was obtained from a young man with Graves' hyperthyroidism. Each CDR3 is given with its conserved first and last residue. Fields, in order: J gene, V gene, CDR3 protein.

>TRBJ2-7|TRBV12-3/TRBV12-4
CASSLREREGSYEQYF
>TRBJ2-2|TRBV5-1
CASSLALRTGDTGELFF
>TRBJ2-2|TRBV27
CASIPHPFTGELFF
>TRBJ2-1|TRBV6-1
CARSKQGNPTSSYNEQFF
>TRBJ2-1|TRBV9
CASSGGGEQFF
>TRBJ1-2|TRBV27
CASIPSGGVHGYTF
>TRBJ2-7|TRBV18
CASSPGTSGRGHEQYF
>TRBJ1-1|TRBV19
CASSIGTLMNTEAFF
>TRBJ2-5|TRBV7-2
CASSPPSGQETQYF
>TRBJ1-2|TRBV10-3
CATTSAGQGGGYTF
>TRBJ1-2|TRBV20-1
CSARVGTGNGYTF
>TRBJ2-5|TRBV30
CAWIPGSSRQETQYF
>TRBJ1-2|TRBV20-1
CSAREGGSIGYTF
>TRBJ2-1|TRBV6-5
CASSSLAGSGWNHEQFF
>TRBJ1-2|TRBV28
CASIPGPSYGYTF
>TRBJ2-7|TRBV7-9
CASSRAGYEQYF
>TRBJ1-5|TRBV12-3/TRBV12-4
CASSLAGVNQPQHF
>TRBJ1-3|TRBV7-2
CASSVGPLSSGNTIYF
>TRBJ1-1|TRBV2
CASSRRTGNTEAFF
>TRBJ2-2|TRBV6-1
CASNWDGNTGELFF
>TRBJ2-7|TRBV28
CASSPVQSGEQYF
>TRBJ2-7|TRBV6-1
CASSEGGDYASYEQYF
>TRBJ1-1|TRBV29-1
CSVGLRVASNTEAFF
>TRBJ2-3|TRBV28
CASGSRLEFTDTQYF
>TRBJ1-2|TRBV19
CASKASTGYTF
>TRBJ2-7|TRBV28
CASSLGGTAEGYEQYF
>TRBJ2-6|TRBV5-6
CASSRTTGRGGGANVLTF
>TRBJ2-4|TRBV10-3
CAISDRGGLAKNIQYF
>TRBJ2-1|TRBV5-1
CASSWGTPYNEQFF
>TRBJ2-1|TRBV24-1
CATSTSGGTASYNEQFF
>TRBJ2-3|TRBV5-6
CASSFYRGTDTQYF
>TRBJ2-7|TRBV11-2
CASSLGEKQYF
>TRBJ1-3|TRBV10-3
CAISEWGQSSGNTIYF
>TRBJ1-2|TRBV6-1
CASSENPSGGNYGYTF
>TRBJ1-3|TRBV12-3/TRBV12-4
CASKGGDRGRNTIYF
>TRBJ1-5|TRBV10-3
CAISVYRGIQPQHF
>TRBJ2-5|TRBV15
CATSEGLAATQYF
>TRBJ2-7|TRBV20-1
CSARGSGPQYF
>TRBJ2-3|TRBV30
CAFGQGTDTQYF
>TRBJ2-7|TRBV6-1
CASGAGHTSYEQYF
>TRBJ2-7|TRBV5-5
CASSLVYPHYEQYF
>TRBJ2-7|TRBV7-9
CASSARLAGSYEQYF
>TRBJ2-1|TRBV27
CASSLLTSGRYNEQFF
>TRBJ1-3|TRBV27
CASSLLTAESGNTIYF
>TRBJ2-5|TRBV20-1
CSARRRLAGRQETQYF
>TRBJ2-1|TRBV7-9
CASSLGAGYNEQFF
>TRBJ2-5|TRBV28
CASSPRLAGGAETQYF
>TRBJ2-1|TRBV20-1
CSARPRNNEQFF